Following are 18 T cell receptor beta chains from one sample sequenced in a study of blood T cell repertoires in COVID-19. Profiling relied on immunoSEQ multiplex PCR, and the TCRdb table lists in-frame clones only, not all of them. The repertoire consists of roughly 220,000 clones, with roughly 84% occurring once and the leading ten covering about 7%. Sequences were obtained from PBMCs or T cells enriched from blood (not recorded which). Receptors were obtained from a middle-aged woman who had recovered from COVID-19.

This clone turned up a few times. The chain recombines TRBV16 with TRBJ1-2; 7 bases align to TRBD1. Germline V gene data show CDR1 as KGHSY and CDR2 as FQNENV. The CDR3 loop spans 14 amino acids. V shed 6 bases, J shed 3 bases, and the junction held 7 bases outside the gene matches. The CDR3 DNA is TGTGCCAGCAGTACACGAGGGACAGACTATGGCTACACCTTC. It yields the protein CASSTRGTDYGYTF.

This clone was observed a few times. The rearrangement joins TRBV28 to TRBJ1-2, with 11 bases aligning to TRBD1. The V segment lost 3 bases and the J segment 4 bases; nucleotides outside the gene matches: 4. The CDR3 is made up of 15 amino acids. Germline CDR1 MDHEN, CDR2 SYDVKM. The CDR3 nucleotides are TGTGCCAGCAGTTTGGACAGGGGGCAAATCTATGGCTACACCTTC. Translation: CASSLDRGQIYGYTF.

The table lists this clone with a few counts. The rearrangement links TRBV11-3 to TRBJ2-7; no definite D call. Looked up from germline, CDR1 is SGHNT and CDR2 is YENEEA. CDR3 length: 13 residues. The germline V and J ends were trimmed by 4 bases and 3 bases, with 10 bases remaining between them. CDR3 sequence reads: CASSSLGGYEQYV. CDR3 nucleotides: TGTGCCAGCAGCTCCCTTGGCGGCTACGAGCAGTACGTC.

In the case of this clone: The junction departs from germline at one end; a sequencing error may be responsible. The CDR3 here is CASSLAGANYGYTF. For the CDR3, the DNA is TGCGCCAGTAGCCTGGCGGGGGCTAACTATGGCTACACCTTC. The chain carries TRBV4-1 and TRBJ1-2; tentatively, D is TRBD1 (5 bases). This CDR3 region has 14 residues. Germline V gene data show CDR1 as MGHRA and CDR2 as YSYEKL.

V usage is TRBV28 and J usage is TRBJ2-7, with 7 nucleotides matching TRBD1. This CDR3 is 12 amino acids long. With 10 bases clipped from V and 6 bases from J, the junction kept 9 bases outside the gene matches. The germline V gene has CDR1 MDHEN and CDR2 SYDVKM. The CDR3 region is CATTDRVLEQYF. The CDR3, as DNA: TGTGCCACAACCGACAGGGTGCTCGAGCAGTACTTC.

The CDR3 protein is CASSPLALEDTEAFF. In nucleotides, the CDR3 is TGTGCCAGCTCACCATTGGCTCTGGAGGACACTGAAGCTTTCTTT. The chain links TRBV18 to TRBJ1-1; D not certain. Trimming left V 2 bases short and J 3 bases short, with 13 bases between. Germline loops: CDR1 KGHSH, CDR2 LQKENI. The CDR3 totals 15 residues.

This chain connects TRBV2 to TRBJ1-1; D not resolved. This CDR3 has 14 residues. V was pared by 1 base and J by 3 bases, with 9 bases between. Germline lookup yields CDR1 SNHLY and CDR2 FYNNEI. The chain's CDR3 is CASSEERGYTEAFF. For the CDR3, the DNA is TGTGCCAGCAGTGAAGAACGCGGATACACTGAAGCTTTCTTT.

This clone was counted many times. This chain connects TRBV5-1 to TRBJ2-5; tentative D call: TRBD1 (6 bases). The CDR3 length is 14 residues. Between the trimmed V and J ends, which lost 5 bases and 1 base, there was a span of 12 bases. Per the germline V gene, CDR1 is SGHRS and CDR2 is YFSETQ. The CDR3 loop reads CASSFNRVQETQYF. CDR3 DNA: TGCGCCAGCAGTTTCAACAGGGTCCAAGAGACCCAGTACTTC.

V usage is TRBV6-5 and J usage is TRBJ1-5; D gene ambiguous. Germline CDR1 is MNHEY and CDR2 is SVGAGI. V lost 6 bases to trimming and J lost 2 bases, with 11 bases between them. The CDR3 is 14 amino acids. CDR3 coding DNA: TGTGCCAGCAGCCCAGGCCCCGGCAATCAGCCCCAGCATTTT. As protein: CASSPGPGNQPQHF.

V usage is TRBV9 and J usage is TRBJ2-2, with 12 bases fitting TRBD2. Germline values: CDR1 SGDLS, CDR2 YYNGEE. Trimming cost V 4 bases and J 0 bases; bases outside gene matches: 10. The CDR3 covers 19 residues. As DNA, the CDR3 is TGTGCCAGCAGCATATCCGGGACTAGCGGGTTCGCGAACACCGGGGAGCTGTTTTTT. Protein: CASSISGTSGFANTGELFF.

This clone was seen once. The chain has TRBV5-4 and TRBJ2-5; 11 bases fit TRBD2. This CDR3 region has 16 residues. Germline V gives CDR1 SGHNT, CDR2 YYREEE (reference sequence). Trimming cost V 0 bases and J 5 bases; bases outside gene matches: 6. The CDR3 bases are TGTGCCAGCAGCTTGGTGCTAGCGGGAGGATCGGAGACCCAGTACTTC. The encoded protein is CASSLVLAGGSETQYF.

The chain joins TRBV5-4 to TRBJ1-4; 7 bases line up with TRBD1. CDR3 length: 18 residues. Germline V CDR1 and CDR2: SGHNT, YYREEE (reference sequence). V gave up 0 bases and J gave up 1 base; unmatched junction bases: 9. The CDR3 sequence: CASSLAVDRDLTNEKLFF. The CDR3 DNA is TGTGCCAGCAGCTTGGCTGTAGACAGGGACCTAACTAATGAAAAACTGTTTTTT.

The chain recombines TRBV7-2 with TRBJ2-3; 10 nucleotides line up with TRBD2. The CDR3 has 16 amino acids. The V gene's germline CDR1 is SGHTA and CDR2 FQGNSA. V lost 2 bases and J lost 2; bases outside the gene matches: 4. CDR3 loop: CASSLLSGRITDTQYF. The CDR3 DNA is TGTGCCAGCAGCTTACTTAGCGGGAGGATCACAGATACGCAGTATTTT.

The gene calls are TRBV11-3 and TRBJ2-1, with 11 bases fitting TRBD2. Germline V CDR1 and CDR2: SGHNT, YENEEA. The CDR3 covers 15 residues. J was trimmed by 7 bases and V by 4 bases; bases with no gene match: 6. CDR3 in amino acids: CASSSRLAGSNEQFF. In DNA form, the CDR3 reads TGTGCCAGCAGCTCCAGACTAGCGGGGTCGAATGAGCAGTTCTTC.

This chain links TRBV19 with TRBJ2-5; 8 bases map to TRBD1. In germline, CDR1 is LNHDA, CDR2 SQIVND (reference sequence). The CDR3 consists of 13 residues. The V segment lost 6 bases and the J segment 3 bases; nucleotides outside the gene matches: 3. CDR3 residues: CASSGTGKETQYF. CDR3 sequence (DNA): TGTGCCAGTAGCGGGACAGGTAAAGAGACCCAGTACTTC.

The V gene is TRBV4-3, the J gene TRBJ2-1, with 10 bases matching TRBD2. This CDR3 comprises 15 residues. Germline loops: CDR1 LGHNA, CDR2 YSLEER. Trimming at V came to 0 bases and at J to 10 bases, leaving 6 bases not matched to a gene. The CDR3 here is CASSQDKTSGLEQFF. Written as DNA, the CDR3 is TGCGCCAGCAGCCAAGATAAGACTAGCGGGTTGGAGCAGTTCTTC.

CDR3 coding DNA: TGTGCCAGCAGCTTAAAAGGGGCGAACTATGGCTACACCTTC. Its protein is CASSLKGANYGYTF. The rearrangement uses TRBV5-4 and TRBJ1-2; D possibly corresponds to TRBD1 (5 bases). Germline assignment: CDR1 SGHNT and CDR2 YYREEE (reference sequence). The V end was cut by 2 bases, the J end by 2 bases, with 10 bases between. This CDR3 region has 14 residues.

This chain joins TRBV12-3 or TRBV12-4 and TRBJ1-5; 7 bases are a match to TRBD1. The junction had 4 bases not matched to a gene; V was cut back by 5 bases and J by 6 bases. There are 13 residues in the CDR3. The CDR3 loop is CASSADRVQPQHF. The CDR3 nucleotides are TGTGCCAGCAGTGCTGACAGGGTTCAGCCCCAGCATTTT.